This T cell receptor (beta chain) was identified in a study of post-analysis software for immune sequencing data. Trimming removed 1 base from V and 0 bases from J, with 10 bases in between. The CDR3 has 15 amino acids. Per germline, CDR1 SGHRS and CDR2 YFSETQ. Comment on this clonotype: Its antigen is unknown.

Sequencing libraries made from TCR beta cDNA carried unique molecular identifiers. TCRdb reprocessed the PCR reads with MiXCR, giving one entry per CDR3 protein. The sample gives 350,000 to 450,000 distinct CDR3 sequences, roughly 36% of which show up once; 13% is in the top ten. Overall study findings and caveats: Roughly 5 TRBV segments, TRBV5-6, TRBV5-1 and TRBV20-1 among them, were found more frequent in patients than controls.

The sample comprised blood. V and J are TRBV5-1 and TRBJ1-1; D may be TRBD1 (5 bases). The clonotype was recovered from a girl aged 5-17 years with multiple sclerosis. The CDR3 DNA reads as TGCGCCAGCAGCTTGCAAGCAGGGTTGAACACTGAAGCTTTCTTT. Protein: CASSLQAGLNTEAFF. Supplemented by reference TRBV5-1 and TRBJ1-1, the full variable domain reads KAGVTQTPRYLIKTRGQQVTLSCSPISGHRSVSWYQQTPGQGLQFLFEYFSETQRNKGNFPGRFSGRQFSNSRSEMNVSTLELGDSALYLCASSLQAGLNTEAFFGQGTRLTVV.